Shown below are 19 T cell receptor beta chains from a single sample sequenced in a study of patients and donors after allogeneic stem cell transplantation. TCRdb reprocessed the RT-PCR reads via MiXCR and lists one record per CDR3 protein. The repertoire has about 16,000 distinct CDR3 sequences, under 35% of them found once; the top ten carry 35% to 45%. The sample consisted of blood, either unsorted or a sorted T cell fraction (not recorded which). These receptors all come from a human donor who was either an allogeneic HSCT recipient or a stem cell or donor lymphocyte infusion donor (not recorded which). It is not recorded whose cells these are; they may come from a transplant donor.

The V and J genes are TRBV4-2 and TRBJ2-3, with TRBD2 identical over 8 bases. Germline trimming cut 4 bases from V and 2 bases from J; bases unmatched to any gene: 8. The CDR3 loop spans 16 amino acids. In germline, CDR1 is LGHNA, CDR2 YNFKEQ. The CDR3 DNA reads TGTGCCAGCAGCCCCTGGACTAGCTTTGACACAGATACGCAGTATTTT. Translating gives CASSPWTSFDTDTQYF.

This clonotype was counted only a few times. This chain connects TRBV5-1 to TRBJ1-4; D is undetermined. The CDR3 covers 13 residues. V lost 6 bases and J 3 bases, leaving 9 bases between the germline ends. Germline V gene lookup returns CDR1 SGHRS and CDR2 YFSETQ. CDR3 loop: CASKKASNEKLFF. As DNA, the CDR3 is TGCGCCAGCAAAAAGGCCTCTAATGAAAAACTGTTTTTT.

This clonotype was counted only a few times. This chain uses TRBV6-6 with TRBJ1-5; possibly TRBD1 for D (5 bases). Trimming left V 6 bases short and J 3 bases short, with 15 bases between. Looked up from germline, CDR1 is MNHNY and CDR2 is SVGAGI (reference sequence). This CDR3 has 15 amino acids. The CDR3 here is CASRRGPWFNQPQHF. The CDR3 DNA sequence: TGTGCCAGCAGACGGGGACCCTGGTTCAATCAGCCCCAGCATTTT.

This chain joins TRBV29-1 and TRBJ1-5; no clear D gene. CDR1 and CDR2 (germline): SQVTM, ANQGSEA. The CDR3 totals 13 residues. The germline V and J ends were trimmed by 3 bases and 3 bases, with 9 bases remaining between them. This CDR3 is CSVEEGNNQPQHF. CDR3 nucleotide sequence: TGCAGCGTTGAGGAAGGGAACAATCAGCCCCAGCATTTT.

The chain joins TRBV29-1 to TRBJ1-6; 11 bases fit TRBD1. Germline V gene data show CDR1 as SQVTM and CDR2 as ANQGSEA. The junction had 6 bases not matched to a gene; V was cut back by 7 bases and J by 7 bases. The CDR3 has 14 amino acids. CDR3 region: CSAEGTGGNSPLHF. The DNA of the CDR3 is TGCAGCGCTGAGGGGACAGGGGGAAATTCACCCCTCCACTTT.

The chain combines TRBV27 with TRBJ2-1, with TRBD2 as a possible D gene (6 bases). Trimming took off 7 bases at V and 4 bases at J, with 17 bases between the two ends. This CDR3 comprises 15 residues. The germline CDR1 and CDR2 sequences are MNHEY and SMNVEV (reference sequence). CDR3 protein: CASKRTGERYNEQFF. As DNA, the CDR3 is TGTGCCAGCAAGAGGACGGGGGAACGGTACAATGAGCAGTTCTTC.

CDR3 protein: CASSLTSGEETQYF. CDR3 coding DNA: TGTGCCAGCAGCTTGACTAGCGGGGAAGAGACCCAGTACTTC. The chain joins TRBV7-2 to TRBJ2-5; 11 positions agree with TRBD2. Germline trimming cut 3 bases from V and 3 bases from J; bases unmatched to any gene: 0. CDR3 size: 14 residues. Germline V gives CDR1 SGHTA, CDR2 FQGNSA. Variable domain in full (rest from reference TRBV7-2 and TRBJ2-5): GAGVSQSPSNKVTEKGKDVELRCDPISGHTALYWYRQSLGQGLEFLIYFQGNSAPDKSGLPSDRFSAERTGGSVSTLTIQRTQQEDSAVYLCASSLTSGEETQYFGPGTRLLVL.

V and J are TRBV27 and TRBJ1-6; 7 nucleotides align to TRBD1. There are 18 residues in the CDR3. Germline V gives CDR1 MNHEY, CDR2 SMNVEV (reference sequence). The J segment lost 0 bases and the V segment lost 3 bases, leaving 8 bases of the junction unmatched. The CDR3 nucleotides are TGTGCCAGCAGTTTCAGACAGGGAAAAAGCTCCTATAATTCACCCCTCCACTTT. Its protein is CASSFRQGKSSYNSPLHF.

CDR3: CASSLGDTEAFF. CDR3 DNA sequence: TGCGCCAGCAGCTTGGGCGACACTGAAGCTTTCTTT. The genes are TRBV5-1 and TRBJ1-1; D remains ambiguous. V lost 0 bases and J 3 bases, leaving 3 bases between the germline ends. CDR1 is SGHRS, CDR2 YFSETQ, per germline. The CDR3 length is 12 residues.

This clonotype has a count of ten or more. Written as DNA, the CDR3 is TGTGCCAGCAGCTTCCGGGACAGAAGCTATAATTCACCCCTCCACTTT. Translation: CASSFRDRSYNSPLHF. The chain combines TRBV7-9 with TRBJ1-6, with TRBD1 identical over 7 bases. Trimming at V came to 3 bases and at J to 3 bases, leaving 5 bases not matched to a gene. CDR1 and CDR2 (germline): SEHNR, FQNEAQ (reference sequence). The CDR3 extends over 16 amino acids.

This clonotype was counted between two and nine times. The rearrangement uses TRBV7-3 and TRBJ1-1; perhaps TRBD1 as D (6 bases). The V end was cut by 2 bases, the J end by 7 bases, with 11 bases between. Germline values: CDR1 SGHTA, CDR2 FQGTGA. This CDR3 is 13 amino acids long. The CDR3 DNA sequence: TGTGCCAGCAGCTTACAGGGGTGGGATGAAGCTTTCTTT. It encodes CASSLQGWDEAFF.

The chain has TRBV18 and TRBJ1-2; D perhaps matches TRBD1 (6 bases). The germline CDR1 and CDR2 sequences are KGHSH and LQKENI. This CDR3 has 14 amino acids. Trimming cost V 4 bases and J 3 bases, with 12 bases left between them. CDR3 nucleotides: TGTGCCAGCTCACGGGAACAGGGCGACTATGGCTACACCTTC. This translates into CASSREQGDYGYTF.

This clonotype was picked up many times. This chain uses TRBV4-3 with TRBJ1-2; tentatively, D is TRBD1 (5 bases). CDR1 and CDR2 (germline): LGHNA, YSLEER. The CDR3 contains 15 residues. V was pared by 1 base and J by 5 bases, with 14 bases between. The CDR3 protein is CASSQVQGTFYGYTF. CDR3 sequence (DNA): TGCGCCAGCAGCCAAGTTCAAGGGACCTTTTATGGCTACACCTTC.

J is TRBJ2-1 and V is TRBV20-1; 9 positions match TRBD2. The CDR3 runs 13 residues. Germline trimming cut 4 bases from V and 4 bases from J; bases unmatched to any gene: 2. Per the germline V gene, CDR1 is DFQATT and CDR2 is SNEGSKA (reference sequence). The CDR3 is CSAIAGAYNEQFF. CDR3 nucleotide sequence: TGCAGTGCTATAGCGGGGGCATACAATGAGCAGTTCTTC.

This chain uses TRBV4-2 with TRBJ2-3; 8 nucleotides agree with TRBD2. Per the germline V gene, CDR1 is LGHNA and CDR2 is YNFKEQ. The CDR3 totals 15 residues. V shed 1 base and J 3 bases; nucleotides not matched to a gene: 3. DNA of the CDR3: TGTGCCAGCAGCCAAGCCAGCGGGGGAACAGATACGCAGTATTTT. It yields the protein CASSQASGGTDTQYF.

V gene TRBV10-3 combines with J gene TRBJ2-7; the D call may be TRBD1 or TRBD2 (6 bases each). The CDR3 length is 11 residues. Per germline, CDR1 ENHRY and CDR2 SYGVKD. The CDR3 spells CAGGHFYEQYF. CDR3 sequence (DNA): TGTGCGGGGGGACACTTCTACGAGCAGTACTTC.

This clonotype was seen a single time. The chain employs TRBV27 and TRBJ1-5; no clear D gene. The CDR3 length is 16 residues. The V gene's germline CDR1 is MNHEY and CDR2 SMNVEV (reference sequence). Trimming took 5 bases from V and 5 from J, leaving 19 bases between them. The CDR3 region is CASSRRRGRADQPQHF. The CDR3 bases are TGTGCCAGCAGTCGCCGGCGGGGAAGAGCGGATCAGCCCCAGCATTTT.

The chain has TRBV20-1 and TRBJ1-2; 11 bases match TRBD1. Germline V lookup: CDR1 DFQATT, CDR2 SNEGSKA (reference sequence). The CDR3 covers 15 residues. V gave up 3 bases and J gave up 2 bases; unmatched junction bases: 5. The CDR3 loop reads CSASSWTGGNYGYTF. The DNA of the CDR3 is TGCAGTGCTAGCTCCTGGACAGGGGGCAACTATGGCTACACCTTC.

V usage is TRBV3-1 and J usage is TRBJ1-1; D is undetermined. This CDR3 has 14 amino acids. Trimming removed 0 bases from V and 6 bases from J, with 11 bases in between. Germline values: CDR1 LGHDT, CDR2 YNNKEL (reference sequence). The CDR3 loop is CASSQEGRPAEAFF. In nucleotides, the CDR3 is TGTGCCAGCAGCCAAGAGGGCCGACCGGCTGAAGCTTTCTTT.